This is a list of T cell receptor beta chains from one sample in a study of blood T cells in healthy people across ages. MiXCR, run by TCRdb on the 5' RACE reads, gives a single entry per CDR3 protein. The data hold 1.5 million to 2 million distinct CDR3 sequences, with around 35% observed a single time. Specimen: blood. The receptor set was obtained from a woman aged 25 to 45 in good health. Each CDR3 is given with its conserved first and last residue. Fields, in order: D gene, clone size, V gene, J gene, CDR3 DNA, CDR3 protein. D genes are given only for firm matches. The size of a clone is reported for some rows only, either as once, few or many, or as a class for expanded clones.

D: NA
size: NA
V: TRBV9
J: TRBJ2-3
DNA: TGTGCCAGCAGCGTGACTCCAATGGGGAATACGCAGTATTTT
CDR3: CASSVTPMGNTQYF

D: NA
size: NA
V: TRBV15
J: TRBJ2-1
DNA: TGTGCCACCAGCAGAGATCTCTCGGACTATTCCTACAATGAGCAGTTCTTC
CDR3: CATSRDLSDYSYNEQFF

D: NA
size: NA
V: TRBV7-9
J: TRBJ2-1
DNA: TGTGCCAGCAGCTTAGGGTGGGTCAGGGAAAAAGAGGAGCAGTTCTTC
CDR3: CASSLGWVREKEEQFF

D: TRBD1
size: NA
V: TRBV4-1
J: TRBJ1-5
DNA: TGCGCCAGCAGCCGGCGATATGGGACAGGGGGTAGCAATCAGCCCCAGCATTTT
CDR3: CASSRRYGTGGSNQPQHF

D: TRBD1
size: NA
V: TRBV4-1
J: TRBJ2-1
DNA: TGCGCCAGCAGCCGAATGGGACAGGGCAATGAGCAGTTCTTC
CDR3: CASSRMGQGNEQFF

D: TRBD2
size: few
V: TRBV9
J: TRBJ2-7
DNA: TGTGCCAGCAGCGTAGGAGGGACTAGAGACTACGAGCAGTACTTC
CDR3: CASSVGGTRDYEQYF

D: TRBD1
size: many
V: TRBV10-3
J: TRBJ2-3
DNA: TGTGCCACCGGAACACAGGGGGATACGCAGTATTTT
CDR3: CATGTQGDTQYF

D: NA
size: NA
V: TRBV7-9
J: TRBJ2-7
DNA: TGTGCCAACAGCTCCGACGCGGGTGTCTACGAGCAGTACTTC
CDR3: CANSSDAGVYEQYF

D: NA
size: few
V: TRBV11-1
J: TRBJ2-7
DNA: TGTGCCAGCAGCCCCCCAGACAAAGCCTACGAGCAGTACTTC
CDR3: CASSPPDKAYEQYF

D: NA
size: few
V: TRBV7-2
J: TRBJ2-5
DNA: TGTGTCAGTCGGGGAGGTTCTGTATGGACCCAGTACTTC
CDR3: CVSRGGSVWTQYF

D: NA
size: many
V: TRBV12-3/TRBV12-4
J: TRBJ2-7
DNA: TGTGCCAGCAGTTTGGGGGAAGTCTACGAGCAGTACTTC
CDR3: CASSLGEVYEQYF

D: NA
size: NA
V: TRBV20-1
J: TRBJ2-3
DNA: TGCAGTCCCTTCCGGGTGGGGTCAGATACGCAGTATTTT
CDR3: CSPFRVGSDTQYF

D: NA
size: NA
V: TRBV3-1
J: TRBJ2-1
DNA: TGTGCCAGCAGCCCAAGCATCGACGGGAGCTCCTACAATGAGCAGTTCTTC
CDR3: CASSPSIDGSSYNEQFF

D: NA
size: NA
V: TRBV2
J: TRBJ2-1
DNA: TGTGCCAGGCGGACCGCGAAGAATGAGCAGTTCTTC
CDR3: CARRTAKNEQFF

D: NA
size: NA
V: TRBV7-3
J: TRBJ2-7
DNA: TGTGCCAGCAGCCCCGCGGGCAGGGACGAGCAGTACTTC
CDR3: CASSPAGRDEQYF

D: NA
size: NA
V: TRBV6-2/TRBV6-3
J: TRBJ2-7
DNA: TGTGCCAGCAGCCGAGCCCCCTACGAGCAGTACTTC
CDR3: CASSRAPYEQYF